These 2 T cell receptor beta chains originate from one sample sequenced in a study of cytomegalovirus exposure and HLA in healthy donors. The PCR contained 60 Vbeta and 13 Jbeta primers. Sequenced by immunoSEQ multiplex PCR; TCRdb stores in-frame clones only, minus some. The sample holds about 160,000 clones, 82% seen once. Input material: PBMCs. These receptors were obtained from a male donor in good health and CMV-seronegative.

This chain joins TRBV27 and TRBJ2-5; 10 nucleotides align to TRBD1. The CDR3 runs to 14 residues. J lost 4 bases, V lost 6 bases, and 5 bases had no gene match. Germline V gene sequence: CDR1 MNHEY, CDR2 SMNVEV (reference sequence). This chain's CDR3 is CASSNGTGVETQYF. Here the CDR3 DNA reads TGTGCCAGCAGCAACGGGACAGGGGTAGAGACCCAGTACTTC.

This clone appeared a few times. This sequence joins TRBV28 and TRBJ1-5; the D is unclear. Trimming took 2 bases from V and 2 from J, leaving 10 bases between them. The CDR3 is 15 residues long. The germline gives CDR1 MDHEN, CDR2 SYDVKM. CDR3 bases: TGTGCCAGCAGTTTACTCCGGGTAGGCAATCAGCCCCAGCATTTT. Protein sequence: CASSLLRVGNQPQHF.